What follows are 25 T cell receptor beta chains derived from one specimen sequenced in a study of blood T cell repertoires in COVID-19. Measured with immunoSEQ multiplex PCR; TCRdb has only the in-frame clones, and not every one. The table has approximately 80,000 clones, about 86% seen once. The specimen sequenced was peripheral blood. The receptor source for this set is an older man with acute or convalescent COVID-19.

This chain uses TRBV28 with TRBJ2-3, with 10 nucleotides matching TRBD2. The J segment lost 6 bases and the V segment lost 6 bases, leaving 12 bases of the junction unmatched. This CDR3 has 16 amino acids. Germline V gene sequence: CDR1 MDHEN, CDR2 SYDVKM. In DNA, the CDR3 is TGTGCCAGCAGGCGGGGCCTAGCGGGAGACAGCGATACGCAGTATTTT. Its protein product is CASRRGLAGDSDTQYF.

This clone was found a few times. DNA for the CDR3: TGCGCCAGCAGCTTGGATAGTGGCTACACCTTC. This translates into CASSLDSGYTF. The chain couples TRBV5-1 to TRBJ1-2; no definite D call. V dropped 0 bases and J dropped 7 bases, with 4 bases sitting between them. There are 11 residues in the CDR3. The germline CDR1 and CDR2 sequences are SGHRS and YFSETQ.

This chain joins TRBV5-1 and TRBJ2-7; 9 nucleotides match TRBD1. The CDR3 runs 17 residues. Germline assignment: CDR1 SGHRS and CDR2 YFSETQ. The J segment lost 5 bases and the V segment lost 2 bases, leaving 14 bases of the junction unmatched. The CDR3 sequence is CASSFQPPGQGSNEQYF. The CDR3 nucleotides read TGCGCCAGCAGCTTCCAACCTCCGGGACAGGGAAGCAACGAGCAGTACTTC.

The chain uses TRBV27 and TRBJ2-1, with D possibly being TRBD2 (10 bases). Germline V gene lookup returns CDR1 MNHEY and CDR2 SMNVEV (reference sequence). The CDR3 extends over 21 amino acids. The V and J ends lost 2 bases and 1 base respectively, with 27 bases between them. This CDR3 is CASSLPHRGRAGGPSYNEQFF. The CDR3, as DNA: TGTGCCAGCAGTTTACCCCACAGGGGGCGAGCGGGAGGGCCTTCCTACAATGAGCAGTTCTTC.

The chain employs TRBV6-6 and TRBJ1-4, with 7 nucleotides matching TRBD1. The J segment lost 0 bases and the V segment lost 5 bases, leaving 12 bases of the junction unmatched. From germline, CDR1 is MNHNY and CDR2 SVGAGI (reference sequence). The CDR3 sequence is 18 residues long. The CDR3 loop reads CASSRTLGQTATNEKLFF. CDR3 bases: TGTGCCAGCAGTCGAACGTTGGGACAGACCGCAACTAATGAAAAACTGTTTTTT.

The rearrangement uses TRBV7-2 and TRBJ1-1; weak D call: TRBD1 (5 bases). The length of the CDR3 is 14 residues. V was shortened by 1 base and J by 2 bases, with 8 bases between the two germline ends. Germline V gene sequence: CDR1 SGHTA, CDR2 FQGNSA. This CDR3 reads CASSLGGGNTEAFF. The CDR3 coding sequence is TGTGCCAGCAGCTTAGGGGGGGGAAACACTGAAGCTTTCTTT. Combining the CDR3 with reference TRBV7-2 and TRBJ1-1 gives the whole variable domain GAGVSQSPSNKVTEKGKDVELRCDPISGHTALYWYRQSLGQGLEFLIYFQGNSAPDKSGLPSDRFSAERTGGSVSTLTIQRTQQEDSAVYLCASSLGGGNTEAFFGQGTRLTVV.

The chain is built from TRBV6-5 and TRBJ2-2, with TRBD2 matching 10 bases. V was pared by 6 bases and J by 6 bases, with 7 bases of the junction left unmatched. Per germline, CDR1 MNHEY and CDR2 SVGAGI. The CDR3 spans 15 residues. The CDR3 nucleotides are TGTGCCAGCAGCGACCTAGCGGGAGTCCCCGGGGAGCTGTTTTTT. It codes for CASSDLAGVPGELFF.

The chain employs TRBV19 and TRBJ2-1; TRBD2 aligns across 9 bases. V was clipped by 6 bases and J by 0 bases; unmatched bases: 6. The CDR3 length is 16 residues. CDR1 is LNHDA and CDR2 is SQIVND in the germline V gene (reference sequence). CDR3 coding DNA: TGTGCCAGTAGAGAGACTAGCGGCAGCTCCTACAATGAGCAGTTCTTC. Its translation: CASRETSGSSYNEQFF. Together with reference TRBV19 and TRBJ2-1, the CDR3 gives the full variable domain: DGGITQSPKYLFRKEGQNVTLSCEQNLNHDAMYWYRQDPGQGLRLIYYSQIVNDFQKGDIAEGYSVSREKKESFPLTVTSAQKNPTAFYLCASRETSGSSYNEQFFGPGTRLTVL.

The chain recombines TRBV6-5 with TRBJ1-1; D ambiguous. The CDR3 runs to 14 residues. Trimming pared 8 bases from V and 2 bases from J, leaving 15 bases between. In germline, CDR1 is MNHEY, CDR2 SVGAGI. CDR3 nucleotide sequence: TGTGCCAGCCTCCCGCCCCAGCGAAACACTGAAGCTTTCTTT. Translated, it gives CASLPPQRNTEAFF.

This clone was picked up one time. The chain links TRBV30 to TRBJ2-2, with D maybe TRBD2 (6 bases). The CDR3 length is 14 residues. From germline, CDR1 is GTSNPN and CDR2 SVGIG (reference sequence). V was trimmed by 5 bases and J by 5 bases, leaving 15 bases between them. The CDR3 DNA reads TGTGCCTGGCGACGGGGGTCGAGTACCGGGGAGCTGTTTTTT. Encoded protein: CAWRRGSSTGELFF.

The CDR3 DNA sequence: TGCGCCAGCAGCCAAGAGATAGCGGGTACCGGGGAGCTGTTTTTT. This sequence encodes CASSQEIAGTGELFF. V and J are TRBV4-3 and TRBJ2-2; 7 nucleotides match TRBD2. The CDR3 totals 15 residues. Germline V CDR1 and CDR2: LGHNA, YSLEER. Germline trimming cut 0 bases from V and 5 bases from J; bases unmatched to any gene: 3.

This chain connects TRBV5-1 to TRBJ2-1, with D unresolved. Germline CDR1 and CDR2: SGHRS and YFSETQ. Trimming removed 8 bases at V and 3 bases at J, with 18 bases between. CDR3 length: 15 residues. CDR3 residues: CASGTGSRVYNEQFF. The CDR3 DNA reads TGCGCCAGTGGAACCGGGTCCCGGGTCTACAATGAGCAGTTCTTC.

Only one count was recorded for this clone. The gene calls are TRBV6-1 and TRBJ1-5; no reliable D call. Germline V gene data show CDR1 as MNHNS and CDR2 as SASEGT. CDR3 size: 19 residues. The V gene lost 1 base and the J gene lost 1 base, with 20 bases spanning the gap. CDR3 region: CASSEEGLGAGGSNQPQHF. The CDR3 DNA reads as TGTGCCAGCAGTGAAGAGGGATTGGGAGCTGGTGGGAGCAATCAGCCCCAGCATTTT.

The V and J genes are TRBV5-1 and TRBJ1-3; D call uncertain. Trimming took 0 bases from V and 0 from J, leaving 4 bases between them. The germline CDR1 and CDR2 sequences are SGHRS and YFSETQ. This CDR3 is built from 14 residues. The CDR3 protein is CASSLDYSGNTIYF. CDR3 in DNA: TGCGCCAGCAGCTTGGATTACTCTGGAAACACCATATATTTT.

The chain uses TRBV18 and TRBJ2-7, with 7 bases lining up with TRBD1. V shed 4 bases and J 5 bases; nucleotides not matched to a gene: 8. The CDR3 is 14 amino acids. The germline CDR1 and CDR2 sequences are KGHSH and LQKENI. CDR3 nucleotide sequence: TGTGCCAGCTCACGACAACAGGGGTTGAACGAGCAGTACTTC. It codes for CASSRQQGLNEQYF.

The chain couples TRBV5-1 to TRBJ2-7, with D perhaps matching TRBD2 (6 bases). CDR1 SGHRS and CDR2 YFSETQ come from the germline V gene. The CDR3 is made up of 16 amino acids. V was clipped by 0 bases and J by 6 bases, with 19 bases between them. The CDR3, as DNA: TGCGCCAGCAGCTTGGTCGGCGGAGGGCCTGGGACCGAGCAGTACTTC. Its protein is CASSLVGGGPGTEQYF.

The V gene is TRBV7-2, the J gene TRBJ2-3, with TRBD1 as a possible D gene (6 bases). V dropped 5 bases and J dropped 2 bases, with 14 bases sitting between them. CDR1 SGHTA and CDR2 FQGNSA come from the germline V gene. CDR3 length equals 15 residues. CDR3 nucleotide sequence: TGTGCCAGCAGCCTCGGGACATTCTTCACAGATACGCAGTATTTT. The encoded protein is CASSLGTFFTDTQYF. Combining the CDR3 with reference TRBV7-2 and TRBJ2-3 gives the whole variable domain GAGVSQSPSNKVTEKGKDVELRCDPISGHTALYWYRQSLGQGLEFLIYFQGNSAPDKSGLPSDRFSAERTGGSVSTLTIQRTQQEDSAVYLCASSLGTFFTDTQYFGPGTRLTVL.

The V and J genes are TRBV7-6 and TRBJ2-3; 7 bases match TRBD1. Germline V lookup: CDR1 SGHVS, CDR2 FNYEAQ. Germline trimming cut 3 bases from V and 1 base from J; bases unmatched to any gene: 4. The CDR3 is 15 amino acids. CDR3: CASSFRTGGTDTQYF. The DNA of the CDR3 is TGTGCCAGCAGCTTTCGGACAGGAGGCACAGATACGCAGTATTTT.

The genes are TRBV5-1 and TRBJ2-1; tentative D call: TRBD1 (6 bases). V lost 0 bases to trimming and J lost 3 bases, with 10 bases between them. Germline CDR1 reads SGHRS; CDR2 reads YFSETQ. The CDR3 is 15 residues long. The CDR3: CASSLVQGSYNEQFF. Here the CDR3 DNA reads TGCGCCAGCAGCTTGGTACAGGGAAGCTACAATGAGCAGTTCTTC.

This chain uses TRBV18 with TRBJ1-1, with D tentatively TRBD1 (6 bases). CDR3 length: 14 residues. V was pared by 4 bases and J by 1 base, with 10 bases between. Germline V gene lookup returns CDR1 KGHSH and CDR2 LQKENI. Here the CDR3 reads CASSLGQPNTEAFF. DNA for the CDR3: TGTGCCAGCTCACTCGGACAGCCGAACACTGAAGCTTTCTTT.

The J gene is TRBJ2-4, the V gene TRBV19; a possible D gene is TRBD2 (5 bases). The CDR3 has 13 residues. Trimming left V 7 bases short and J 1 base short, with 8 bases between. Germline CDR1 and CDR2: LNHDA and SQIVND (reference sequence). The CDR3 protein is CASTGYAKNIQYF. CDR3 bases: TGTGCCAGTACGGGGTACGCCAAAAACATTCAGTACTTC.

The CDR3 sequence is CASSLGGPGYGYTF. In DNA, the CDR3 is TGTGCCAGCAGCTTAGGGGGGCCAGGGTATGGCTACACCTTC. The genes are TRBV7-9 and TRBJ1-2, with a possible D match to TRBD1 (6 bases). Germline CDR1 reads SEHNR; CDR2 reads FQNEAQ (reference sequence). The ends were cut back, 1 base at V and 5 bases at J, with 11 bases in the middle. This CDR3 is 14 amino acids long.

The rearrangement uses TRBV3-1 (or the pseudogene TRBV3-2) and TRBJ2-5; 9 bases are a match to TRBD2. With 0 bases clipped from V and 4 bases from J, the junction kept 3 bases outside the gene matches. Looked up from germline, CDR1 is LGHDT and CDR2 is YNNKEL (reference sequence). The CDR3 runs to 15 residues. CDR3 in DNA: TGTGCCAGCAGCCAAGAGGGTAGCGGGGGAGAGACCCAGTACTTC. It encodes CASSQEGSGGETQYF.

The chain joins TRBV13 to TRBJ2-7; 7 positions match TRBD1. Germline V CDR1 and CDR2: PRHDT, FYEKMQ (reference sequence). J gave up 2 bases and V 4 bases, and 5 bases lay outside the gene matches. The CDR3 spans 14 residues. The CDR3 DNA is TGTGCCAGCAGCTCAAGGGACAGAGCCTACGAGCAGTACTTC. This sequence encodes CASSSRDRAYEQYF.

The V and J genes are TRBV2 and TRBJ2-2; the D gene is possibly TRBD2 (5 bases). Trimming stripped 8 bases from V and 0 bases from J, with 16 bases between. CDR1 is SNHLY and CDR2 is FYNNEI in the germline V gene. The CDR3 consists of 16 residues. The CDR3 protein is CASRRQGNSNTGELFF. CDR3 in DNA: TGTGCCAGCCGGAGGCAAGGGAACTCGAACACCGGGGAGCTGTTTTTT. Using reference TRBV2 and TRBJ2-2 for the parts outside the CDR3, the full variable domain is EPEVTQTPSHQVTQMGQEVILRCVPISNHLYFYWYRQILGQKVEFLVSFYNNEISEKSEIFDDQFSVERPDGSNFTLKIRSTKLEDSAMYFCASRRQGNSNTGELFFGEGSRLTVL.